The 23 T cell receptor beta chains given below trace back to one sample, sequenced in a study of shared clonotypes between healthy human individuals. Using immunoSEQ multiplex PCR, the repertoire was profiled, and TCRdb retains in-frame clones only, with some absent. This table has more than 2,000,000 clones, around 90% appearing once. What was sequenced was naive CD4+ T cells sorted from blood. Noted subset: CD45RA+ positively selected. Source of these receptors: a man younger than 35 in good health.

J is TRBJ1-1 and V is TRBV7-8; D is perhaps TRBD1 (6 bases). Germline CDR1 and CDR2: SGHVS and FQNEAQ. The CDR3 consists of 15 residues. Trimming cost V 1 base and J 3 bases, with 12 bases left between them. CDR3 bases: TGTGCCAGCAGCTTAGGGGGGCCTTGGGACACTGAAGCTTTCTTT. As protein: CASSLGGPWDTEAFF. The full variable domain, its missing parts supplied by reference TRBV7-8 and TRBJ1-1, is GAGVSQSPRYKVAKRGQDVALRCDPISGHVSLFWYQQALGQGPEFLTYFQNEAQLDKSGLPSDRFFAERPEGSVSTLKIQRTQQEDSAVYLCASSLGGPWDTEAFFGQGTRLTVV.

The chain is built from TRBV6-5 and TRBJ1-2; D call uncertain. The germline CDR1 and CDR2 sequences are MNHEY and SVGAGI. The V and J ends lost 6 bases and 5 bases respectively, with 16 bases between them. There are 14 residues in the CDR3. This CDR3 is CASSRDYQEYGYTF. In DNA form, the CDR3 reads TGTGCCAGCAGCCGAGACTATCAGGAGTATGGCTACACCTTC.

This chain links TRBV4-1 with TRBJ2-7; the match to TRBD1 covers 10 bases. The CDR3 is 15 residues long. Germline CDR1 MGHRA, CDR2 YSYEKL. V dropped 4 bases and J dropped 4; count of bases not matched to a gene: 7. CDR3 protein: CASSPGQGRQYEQYF. The CDR3 region has the DNA TGCGCCAGCAGCCCGGGACAGGGGCGGCAGTACGAGCAGTACTTC.

V usage is TRBV4-3 and J usage is TRBJ1-2; 7 bases are shared with TRBD1. The V and J ends lost 0 bases and 4 bases, in that order; junction bases with no gene match: 5. CDR3 size: 15 residues. From germline, CDR1 is LGHNA and CDR2 YSLEER. DNA of the CDR3: TGCGCCAGCAGCCAAGATCAGGGGGTCGGCTATGGCTACACCTTC. Translated: CASSQDQGVGYGYTF.

The chain combines TRBV28 with TRBJ1-4; D is undetermined. Germline-derived CDR1 and CDR2 are MDHEN and SYDVKM. The V and J ends lost 4 bases and 5 bases respectively, with 17 bases between them. The CDR3 runs 16 residues. The CDR3 DNA follows: TGTGCCAGCAGTTCCCCTACCCGGGATGGGAATGAAAAACTGTTTTTT. Translating gives CASSSPTRDGNEKLFF.

This chain connects TRBV4-3 to TRBJ1-4; D gene ambiguous. Germline V gene data show CDR1 as LGHNA and CDR2 as YSLEER. This CDR3 is built from 14 residues. V was pared by 0 bases and J by 4 bases, with 6 bases between. The CDR3 spells CASSQEVYNEKLFF. CDR3 bases: TGCGCCAGCAGCCAAGAGGTCTATAATGAAAAACTGTTTTTT.

The genes are TRBV5-1 and TRBJ1-1; TRBD1 matches at 7 bases. Germline V gene lookup returns CDR1 SGHRS and CDR2 YFSETQ. The CDR3 length is 15 residues. V shed 1 base and J 1 base; nucleotides not matched to a gene: 4. The CDR3 DNA reads as TGCGCCAGCAGCTTGACCGGGACAGAGAACACTGAAGCTTTCTTT. Translation: CASSLTGTENTEAFF.

The rearrangement joins TRBV21-1 to TRBJ1-1; TRBD1 is the table's D call, not checked against the DNA. TRBV21-1 is a pseudogene segment. This CDR3 spans 15 amino acids. The CDR3 DNA sequence: TGTGCCAGCAGCAAAGTAAGTGACATGAACACTGAAGCTTTCTTT. It yields the protein CASSKVSDMNTEAFF.

The chain has TRBV7-9 and TRBJ2-5, with TRBD2 identical over 10 bases. Unmatched junction bases numbered 10, after V lost 4 bases and J lost 2 bases. The germline V gene encodes CDR1 SEHNR and CDR2 FQNEAQ (reference sequence). The CDR3 is 17 amino acids. In DNA form, the CDR3 reads TGTGCCAGCAGCTCATGGTTCCTAGCGGGAGATCAAGAGACCCAGTACTTC. It codes for CASSSWFLAGDQETQYF.

The chain has TRBV19 and TRBJ1-2, with D possibly TRBD1 on 6 matching bases. The length of the CDR3 is 17 residues. V gave up 9 bases and J gave up 1 base, with 24 bases separating them. Per germline, CDR1 LNHDA and CDR2 SQIVND (reference sequence). CDR3 sequence: CASQIQGTGDFNYGYTF. For the CDR3, the DNA is TGTGCCAGCCAAATCCAGGGGACGGGAGATTTTAACTATGGCTACACCTTC.

V and J are TRBV11-2 and TRBJ2-7; D unclear. From germline, CDR1 is SGHAT and CDR2 FQNNGV. CDR3 length equals 15 residues. V was pared by 1 base and J by 0 bases, with 10 bases between. The CDR3 region is CASSLVPASSYEQYF. The CDR3 DNA sequence: TGTGCCAGCAGCTTAGTCCCGGCGTCCTCCTACGAGCAGTACTTC.

This clone has a handful of counts. The chain has TRBV7-9 and TRBJ1-1; 7 bases are shared with TRBD1. Losses at the gene ends were 3 bases for V and 11 bases for J; bases not matched to a gene: 12. This CDR3 contains 14 residues. Looked up from germline, CDR1 is SEHNR and CDR2 is FQNEAQ (reference sequence). CDR3 loop: CASSLSGQVQEAFF. For the CDR3, the DNA is TGTGCCAGCAGCTTGTCCGGACAGGTTCAAGAGGCTTTCTTT.

The chain links TRBV15 to TRBJ1-4, with 11 positions matching TRBD1. The CDR3 covers 20 residues. Germline assignment: CDR1 LNHNV and CDR2 YYDKDF (reference sequence). V lost 3 bases, J lost 8 bases, and 20 bases stayed unmatched. CDR3 bases: TGTGCCACCAGCAGGGAAACGGCCGGGACAGGGGGGTCGGTTGGAGAAAAACTGTTTTTT. It encodes CATSRETAGTGGSVGEKLFF.

The rearrangement links TRBV18 to TRBJ2-7; 8 bases agree with TRBD2. With V trimmed by 1 base and J by 5 bases, 4 bases remained unmatched. The CDR3 is 14 amino acids. Germline values: CDR1 KGHSH, CDR2 LQKENI. CDR3 sequence (DNA): TGTGCCAGCTCACCACAACAGACTAGCGACGAGCAGTACTTC. This gives the protein CASSPQQTSDEQYF.

The V gene is TRBV27, the J gene TRBJ2-3, with D hard to call. Germline assignment: CDR1 MNHEY and CDR2 SMNVEV (reference sequence). The CDR3 is 13 residues long. The germline V and J ends were trimmed by 8 bases and 2 bases, with 11 bases remaining between them. The CDR3 sequence is CASRGRNTDTQYF. The DNA of the CDR3 is TGTGCCAGCCGAGGACGGAACACAGATACGCAGTATTTT.

This clone was seen just once. The chain has TRBV10-3 and TRBJ1-5, with D possibly being TRBD1 (5 bases). The CDR3 consists of 14 residues. Germline V gives CDR1 ENHRY, CDR2 SYGVKD. The germline V and J ends were trimmed by 9 bases and 2 bases, with 14 bases remaining between them. The CDR3 coding sequence is TGTGCCATGGGGGGTCTAGGGGGCAATCAGCCCCAGCATTTT. Amino acid sequence: CAMGGLGGNQPQHF.

The chain combines TRBV6-4 with TRBJ1-2; TRBD1 aligns across 9 bases. J gave up 5 bases and V 4 bases, and 2 bases lay outside the gene matches. The CDR3 length is 13 residues. The germline V gene has CDR1 MRHNA and CDR2 SNTAGT. The CDR3 reads CASSGGQGYGYTF. As DNA, the CDR3 is TGTGCCAGCAGTGGGGGACAGGGTTATGGCTACACCTTC.

V gene TRBV10-3 combines with J gene TRBJ2-5; 16 bases are shared with TRBD2. The junction had 6 bases not matched to a gene; V was cut back by 9 bases and J by 5 bases. The CDR3 totals 15 residues. Germline CDR1 and CDR2: ENHRY and SYGVKD. CDR3 residues: CAIGTSGRAAETQYF. CDR3 in DNA: TGTGCCATAGGGACTAGCGGGAGGGCCGCGGAGACCCAGTACTTC.

There are a few counts of this clone. The gene calls are TRBV30 and TRBJ1-5; D remains ambiguous. The CDR3 spans 12 residues. CDR1 GTSNPN and CDR2 SVGIG come from the germline V gene (reference sequence). Trimming stripped 5 bases from V and 2 bases from J, with 7 bases between. CDR3 sequence (DNA): TGTGCCTGGGGAGACCGCAATCAGCCCCAGCATTTT. Its protein is CAWGDRNQPQHF.

The J gene is TRBJ1-1, the V gene TRBV6-5; tentatively, D is TRBD1 (6 bases). Trimming removed 5 bases at V and 6 bases at J, with 16 bases between. This CDR3 region has 14 residues. Germline assignment: CDR1 MNHEY and CDR2 SVGAGI. CDR3 nucleotide sequence: TGTGCCAGCAGTCGAGGGGAGGGGGGCCCTGAAGCTTTCTTT. This gives the protein CASSRGEGGPEAFF.

The CDR3 coding sequence is TGTGCCAGCAGCCAAGACGGATCGGACACGTCCTACGAGCAGTACTTC. Encoded protein: CASSQDGSDTSYEQYF. V usage is TRBV4-2 and J usage is TRBJ2-7, with D perhaps TRBD1 (5 bases). The V gene's germline CDR1 is LGHNA and CDR2 YNFKEQ. The V and J ends lost 0 bases and 1 base respectively, with 13 bases between them. The CDR3 runs to 16 residues.

The chain has TRBV5-1 and TRBJ2-7; no clear D gene. CDR3 length equals 14 residues. V was pared by 1 base and J by 6 bases, with 14 bases between. Germline-derived CDR1 and CDR2 are SGHRS and YFSETQ. CDR3 amino acids: CASSLNSLLGEQYF. In nucleotides, the CDR3 is TGCGCCAGCAGCTTGAACTCTCTACTTGGCGAGCAGTACTTC.

This chain connects TRBV6-5 to TRBJ2-7; 9 nucleotides line up with TRBD2. This CDR3 comprises 15 residues. Trimming took 5 bases from V and 3 from J; bases not matched to a gene: 8. Germline CDR1 is MNHEY and CDR2 is SVGAGI. Here the CDR3 DNA reads TGTGCCAGCAGTCGGCGGGGGGGCGGGAGCTACGAGCAGTACTTC. Translation: CASSRRGGGSYEQYF.